This is a list of T cell receptor beta chains from one sample in a study of shared clonotypes between healthy human individuals. The assay was immunoSEQ multiplex PCR, and TCRdb's table has in-frame clones only and misses some. The data contain some 1.5 million clones, roughly 96% of them seen just once; the ten biggest clones take up 0.95% to 1.5%. Sequencing input: naive CD4+ T cells sorted from blood. Receptors were obtained from a man aged 30-40 years in good health. The CDR3 runs from the conserved cysteine through the conserved F or W. D genes are given only for firm matches. Clone size is stated in some rows and not others, as once, few, many or a class when expanded.

v_gene: TRBV25-1
j_gene: TRBJ2-5
d_gene: .
abundance: .
CDR3aa: CASKPTGAETQYF
CDR3nt: TGTGCCAGCAAACCGACCGGGGCAGAGACCCAGTACTTC

v_gene: TRBV27
j_gene: TRBJ2-5
d_gene: TRBD2
abundance: .
CDR3aa: CASSSAGPTATQYF
CDR3nt: TGTGCCAGCAGTTCAGCGGGACCCACGGCGACCCAGTACTTC

v_gene: TRBV2
j_gene: TRBJ2-3
d_gene: .
abundance: .
CDR3aa: CASTARKTDTQYF
CDR3nt: TGTGCCAGCACTGCCAGGAAAACAGATACGCAGTATTTT

v_gene: TRBV29-1
j_gene: TRBJ2-1
d_gene: TRBD1
abundance: .
CDR3aa: CSAYPGGFEQFF
CDR3nt: TGCAGCGCATACCCAGGGGGCTTTGAGCAGTTCTTC

v_gene: TRBV11-2
j_gene: TRBJ2-7
d_gene: TRBD1
abundance: .
CDR3aa: CASSLGTGSYEQYF
CDR3nt: TGTGCCAGCAGCTTAGGGACAGGGAGCTACGAGCAGTACTTC

v_gene: TRBV4-1
j_gene: TRBJ2-1
d_gene: TRBD2
abundance: .
CDR3aa: CASSLGTTSKQRFF
CDR3nt: TGCGCCAGCAGCCTCGGGACTACTTCTAAGCAGCGGTTCTTC

v_gene: TRBV7-2
j_gene: TRBJ2-3
d_gene: .
abundance: .
CDR3aa: CASSMDPTTDTQYF
CDR3nt: TGTGCCAGCAGCATGGACCCAACTACAGATACGCAGTATTTT

v_gene: TRBV28
j_gene: TRBJ2-7
d_gene: .
abundance: .
CDR3aa: CASSTPGKYYEQYF
CDR3nt: TGTGCCAGCAGTACACCGGGGAAATACTACGAGCAGTACTTC

v_gene: TRBV29-1
j_gene: TRBJ2-2
d_gene: .
abundance: .
CDR3aa: CSVSRTDTGELFF
CDR3nt: TGCAGCGTATCTAGGACCGACACCGGGGAGCTGTTTTTT

v_gene: TRBV4-3
j_gene: TRBJ2-5
d_gene: TRBD2
abundance: .
CDR3aa: CASSQVGEGRARETQYF
CDR3nt: TGCGCCAGCAGCCAAGTTGGGGAGGGGAGGGCCCGAGAGACCCAGTACTTC

v_gene: TRBV5-1
j_gene: TRBJ2-1
d_gene: .
abundance: .
CDR3aa: CASSLASGAYNEQFF
CDR3nt: TGCGCCAGCAGCTTGGCAAGCGGAGCTTACAATGAGCAGTTCTTC

v_gene: TRBV6-4
j_gene: TRBJ2-1
d_gene: .
abundance: .
CDR3aa: CASSATGPSGQFF
CDR3nt: TGTGCCAGCAGTGCCACAGGGCCTAGCGGGCAGTTCTTC

v_gene: TRBV6-6
j_gene: TRBJ1-1
d_gene: .
abundance: .
CDR3aa: CASRTGTVNTEAFF
CDR3nt: TGTGCCAGCAGGACCGGGACCGTGAACACTGAAGCTTTCTTT

v_gene: TRBV11-2
j_gene: TRBJ2-1
d_gene: TRBD2
abundance: .
CDR3aa: CASSPRLAGVNEQFF
CDR3nt: TGTGCCAGCAGCCCAAGACTAGCGGGAGTTAATGAGCAGTTCTTC

v_gene: TRBV29-1
j_gene: TRBJ1-2
d_gene: .
abundance: .
CDR3aa: CSASREGPYGYTF
CDR3nt: TGCAGCGCCTCCAGGGAGGGCCCCTATGGCTACACCTTC

v_gene: TRBV5-1
j_gene: TRBJ2-7
d_gene: TRBD2
abundance: .
CDR3aa: CASSLGLAAFYEQYF
CDR3nt: TGCGCCAGCAGCTTGGGACTAGCGGCTTTCTACGAGCAGTACTTC

v_gene: TRBV27
j_gene: TRBJ1-5
d_gene: .
abundance: .
CDR3aa: CASSPDVRPSAPQHF
CDR3nt: TGTGCCAGCAGTCCCGATGTCAGGCCCTCGGCGCCCCAGCATTTT

v_gene: TRBV5-1
j_gene: TRBJ1-5
d_gene: .
abundance: .
CDR3aa: CASSEGWGQPQHF
CDR3nt: TGCGCCAGCAGCGAGGGGTGGGGTCAGCCCCAGCATTTT

v_gene: TRBV18
j_gene: TRBJ2-7
d_gene: .
abundance: .
CDR3aa: CASSPTRQTYEQYF
CDR3nt: TGTGCCAGCTCACCTACTCGACAGACCTACGAGCAGTACTTC

v_gene: TRBV10-3
j_gene: TRBJ1-5
d_gene: .
abundance: .
CDR3aa: CAISEAGDQPQHF
CDR3nt: TGTGCCATCAGTGAGGCAGGGGATCAGCCCCAGCATTTT

v_gene: TRBV14
j_gene: TRBJ1-1
d_gene: .
abundance: .
CDR3aa: CASSQVLPGLFTEAFF
CDR3nt: TGTGCCAGCAGCCAAGTGTTACCGGGACTGTTTACTGAAGCTTTCTTT

v_gene: TRBV5-1
j_gene: TRBJ2-2
d_gene: TRBD2
abundance: .
CDR3aa: CASSPTGGAVTGNTGELFF
CDR3nt: TGCGCCAGCAGCCCAACGGGGGGAGCTGTGACGGGGAACACCGGGGAGCTGTTTTTT

v_gene: TRBV5-1
j_gene: TRBJ1-2
d_gene: .
abundance: once
CDR3aa: CASSIKAGHGYTF
CDR3nt: TGCGCCAGCAGCATCAAGGCAGGGCATGGCTACACCTTC

v_gene: TRBV27
j_gene: TRBJ2-7
d_gene: .
abundance: .
CDR3aa: CASSFRSEAYEQYF
CDR3nt: TGTGCCAGCAGTTTTCGGAGCGAGGCCTACGAGCAGTACTTC

v_gene: TRBV25-1
j_gene: TRBJ2-5
d_gene: TRBD2
abundance: .
CDR3aa: CASGGVLGTQYF
CDR3nt: TGTGCCAGCGGGGGGGTTTTGGGGACCCAGTACTTC

v_gene: TRBV28
j_gene: TRBJ1-5
d_gene: .
abundance: .
CDR3aa: CASTQSPRGQPQHF
CDR3nt: TGTGCCAGCACACAGTCGCCCCGGGGTCAGCCCCAGCATTTT

v_gene: TRBV28
j_gene: TRBJ2-7
d_gene: .
abundance: .
CDR3aa: CASLRRHLHF
CDR3nt: TGTGCCAGCCTGAGGCGGCATCTACACTTC

v_gene: TRBV28
j_gene: TRBJ2-7
d_gene: TRBD1
abundance: .
CDR3aa: CASSLRRQGAHEQYF
CDR3nt: TGTGCCAGCAGTTTACGTCGACAGGGGGCCCACGAGCAGTACTTC

v_gene: TRBV18
j_gene: TRBJ2-7
d_gene: TRBD2
abundance: .
CDR3aa: CASSPSGRGSYEQYF
CDR3nt: TGTGCCAGCTCACCTAGCGGGAGGGGCTCCTACGAGCAGTACTTC

v_gene: TRBV7-6
j_gene: TRBJ2-5
d_gene: .
abundance: .
CDR3aa: CASSLGRAGQTQYF
CDR3nt: TGTGCCAGCAGCTTAGGCAGGGCCGGGCAGACCCAGTACTTC

v_gene: TRBV28
j_gene: TRBJ2-4
d_gene: TRBD1
abundance: .
CDR3aa: CASSLGGGIQYF
CDR3nt: TGTGCCAGCAGCCTAGGGGGCGGCATTCAGTACTTC

v_gene: TRBV7-2
j_gene: TRBJ1-4
d_gene: .
abundance: .
CDR3aa: CASRARQKLNEKLFF
CDR3nt: TGTGCCAGCAGGGCTAGACAGAAGCTGAATGAAAAACTGTTTTTT

v_gene: TRBV10-3
j_gene: TRBJ2-1
d_gene: TRBD2
abundance: .
CDR3aa: CATLAEITSGRSHEQFF
CDR3nt: TGTGCCACATTAGCGGAGATTACTAGCGGGAGATCCCATGAGCAGTTCTTC

v_gene: TRBV28
j_gene: TRBJ2-1
d_gene: TRBD2
abundance: .
CDR3aa: CASSLITSGNSEQFF
CDR3nt: TGTGCCAGCAGTTTAATCACTAGCGGTAACTCCGAGCAGTTCTTC

v_gene: TRBV4-1
j_gene: TRBJ1-2
d_gene: .
abundance: once
CDR3aa: CASSQDRGVYGYTF
CDR3nt: TGCGCCAGCAGCCAAGACAGGGGTGTCTATGGCTACACCTTC

v_gene: TRBV21-1
j_gene: TRBJ1-2
d_gene: .
abundance: .
CDR3aa: CASSLQGQQDYGYTF
CDR3nt: TGTGCCAGCAGCCTCCAGGGCCAGCAAGACTATGGCTACACCTTC

v_gene: TRBV27
j_gene: TRBJ2-3
d_gene: .
abundance: .
CDR3aa: CASSLQSPVDTQYF
CDR3nt: TGTGCCAGCAGTTTACAATCCCCTGTGGATACGCAGTATTTT

v_gene: TRBV19
j_gene: TRBJ1-2
d_gene: .
abundance: .
CDR3aa: CASSRQVGDGYTF
CDR3nt: TGTGCCAGTAGTAGACAGGTCGGGGATGGCTACACCTTC

v_gene: TRBV5-8
j_gene: TRBJ1-1
d_gene: .
abundance: .
CDR3aa: CASSEEGLSTEAFF
CDR3nt: TGTGCCAGCAGCGAGGAAGGTCTTTCCACTGAAGCTTTCTTT

v_gene: TRBV14
j_gene: TRBJ1-2
d_gene: .
abundance: few
CDR3aa: CASSPWNLGNYGYTF
CDR3nt: TGTGCCAGCAGCCCCTGGAACTTGGGTAACTATGGCTACACCTTC

v_gene: TRBV7-9
j_gene: TRBJ2-7
d_gene: .
abundance: once
CDR3aa: CASSPSLRSSYEQYF
CDR3nt: TGTGCCAGCAGCCCGAGCCTGCGCTCATCCTACGAGCAGTACTTC